This T cell receptor (beta chain) was identified during a study of blood T cells in healthy people across ages. Germline CDR1 and CDR2: SGHDN and FVKESK. The CDR3 covers 15 residues. V was shortened by 0 bases and J by 6 bases, with 15 bases between the two germline ends. A sample-barcoded 5' primer and a J-beta primer mix were used in a second PCR of roughly 7 to 11 cycles. One entry per CDR3 protein results from TCRdb running MiXCR on the 5' RACE reads. The data contain 850,000 to 1,000,000 distinct CDR3 sequences, about 48% of them singletons. With respect to this clonotype: Its antigen is not known.

Points from the study as a whole: Age advanced and TCR beta diversity per million T cells fell, roughly linearly. Naive T cell percentage by flow cytometry tracked strongly with beta diversity.

The chain is built from TRBV14 and TRBJ2-7; D call uncertain. Sequenced: blood. The sequence was obtained from a man younger than 40 in good health. CDR3 nucleotides: TGTGCCAGCAGCCAAGATCCCTCAGGATCGGGCGAGCAGTACTTC. Its protein product is CASSQDPSGSGEQYF.